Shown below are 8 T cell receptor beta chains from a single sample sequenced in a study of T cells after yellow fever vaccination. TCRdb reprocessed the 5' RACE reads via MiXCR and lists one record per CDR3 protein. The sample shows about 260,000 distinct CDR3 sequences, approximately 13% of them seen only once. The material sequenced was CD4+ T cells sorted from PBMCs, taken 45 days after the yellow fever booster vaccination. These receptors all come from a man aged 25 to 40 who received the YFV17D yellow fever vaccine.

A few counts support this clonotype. CDR3 in amino acids: CSGVPDISSPLHF. For the CDR3, the DNA is TGCAGTGGGGTCCCGGACATCTCTTCACCCCTCCACTTT. The V gene is TRBV20-1, the J gene TRBJ1-6; TRBD1 might be the D (5 bases). This CDR3 is built from 13 residues. The germline gives CDR1 DFQATT, CDR2 SNEGSKA (reference sequence). V was trimmed by 7 bases and J by 9 bases, leaving 16 bases between them.

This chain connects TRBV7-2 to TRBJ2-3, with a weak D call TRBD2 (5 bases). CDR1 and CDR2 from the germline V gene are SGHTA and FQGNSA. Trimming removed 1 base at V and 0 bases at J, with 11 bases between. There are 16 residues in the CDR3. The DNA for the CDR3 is TGTGCCAGCAGCTTAGAAAGCGGATCTAGCACAGATACGCAGTATTTT. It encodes CASSLESGSSTDTQYF.

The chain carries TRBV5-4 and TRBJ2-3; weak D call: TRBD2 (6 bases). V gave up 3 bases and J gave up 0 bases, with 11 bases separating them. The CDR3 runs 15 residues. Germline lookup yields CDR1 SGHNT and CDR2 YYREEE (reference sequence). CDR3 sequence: CASSWGLDSTDTQYF. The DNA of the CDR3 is TGTGCCAGCAGCTGGGGACTGGATAGCACAGATACGCAGTATTTT.

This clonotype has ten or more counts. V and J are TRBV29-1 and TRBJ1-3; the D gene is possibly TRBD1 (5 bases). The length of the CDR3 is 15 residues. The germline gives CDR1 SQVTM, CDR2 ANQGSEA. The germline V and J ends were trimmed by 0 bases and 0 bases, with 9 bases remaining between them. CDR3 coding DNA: TGCAGCGTTGAAGAGACAGTGATCTCTGGAAACACCATATATTTT. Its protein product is CSVEETVISGNTIYF.

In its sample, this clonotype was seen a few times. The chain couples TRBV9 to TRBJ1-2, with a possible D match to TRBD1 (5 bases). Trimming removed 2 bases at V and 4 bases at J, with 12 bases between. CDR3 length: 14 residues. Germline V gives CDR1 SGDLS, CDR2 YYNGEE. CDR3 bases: TGTGCCAGCAGCGTTGACCAGGGACCCTATGGCTACACCTTC. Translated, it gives CASSVDQGPYGYTF.

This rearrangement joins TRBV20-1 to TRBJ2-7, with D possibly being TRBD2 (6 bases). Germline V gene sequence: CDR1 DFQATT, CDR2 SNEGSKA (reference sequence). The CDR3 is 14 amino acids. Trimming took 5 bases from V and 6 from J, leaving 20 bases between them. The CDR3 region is CSAPPGTHFSEQYF. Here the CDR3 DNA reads TGCAGTGCTCCCCCCGGGACTCACTTCTCCGAGCAGTACTTC.

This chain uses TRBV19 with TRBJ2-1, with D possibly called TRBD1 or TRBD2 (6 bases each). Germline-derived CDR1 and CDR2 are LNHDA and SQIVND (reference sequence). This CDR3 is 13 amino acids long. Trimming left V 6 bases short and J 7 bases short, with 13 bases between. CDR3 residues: CASSLLGGNEQFF. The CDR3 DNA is TGTGCCAGTAGCCTCTTAGGGGGGAATGAGCAGTTCTTC.

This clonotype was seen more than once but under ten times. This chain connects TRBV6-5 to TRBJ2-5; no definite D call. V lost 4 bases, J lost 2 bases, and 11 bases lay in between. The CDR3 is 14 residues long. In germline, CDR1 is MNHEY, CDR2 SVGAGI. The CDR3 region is CASSSLGVQETQYF. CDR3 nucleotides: TGTGCCAGCAGTTCTCTCGGAGTGCAAGAGACCCAGTACTTC.